This T cell receptor beta chain was obtained from a study of cytomegalovirus exposure and HLA in healthy donors (dated by TCRdb to the late 2010s). Concerning the study at large: In an earlier analysis of under 600 of the donors, 276 Gb of sequence data and roughly 100 million unique TCR beta sequences from about 190 million T cells were reported. An earlier analysis of some 500 of the donors applied high-throughput TCR beta sequencing to assess whether each TCR beta V gene segment acted as functional or pseudogenic. A later analysis re-analyzed previously published TCR beta repertoires from about 730 donors and added high-resolution HLA genotyping to study TCR occurrence patterns. Genome-wide SNP genotypes for about three fifths of the roughly 700 donors were used in a later genetic analysis, which treated that subset as a discovery cohort. The study used immunosequencing to profile the T cell repertoires of 670 or so subjects and linked those repertoires to cytomegalovirus serostatus. Roughly 5 DR-DQ haplotypes were handled as single units for association and clustering, since linkage in the cohort was strong. An early release that covered some 640 HLA-typed donors contained approximately 300 gigabases of sequencing data and approximately 85 million unique TCR sequences. A separate validation cohort of over 95 different subjects was used in addition to the approximately 700-subject first cohort. Typing coverage differed by locus: A, B, C, DRB1 and DQB1 were typed in roughly 629-630 donors, DQA1 in roughly 510, DPA1 in 600 to 610, and DPB1 in around 490. To predict cytomegalovirus infection status, the study combined high-throughput TCR immunosequencing, statistical association of individual TCRs with disease status, and machine learning. Among the roughly 430 genotyped donors, around 81% belonged to the genetic ancestry cluster associated with self-reported Caucasian donors. Donor age, sex, ethnicity and CMV serostatus were compiled together with the repertoire data. Every discovery cohort repertoire had been produced on one sequencing platform. Among 398 genotyped donors of the cohort, an average of about 220,000 unique TCR beta nucleotide sequences was sequenced per donor, of which roughly 18% were non-productive. The study was designed to test whether signatures of past pathogen exposure could be identified by cataloging public T cell receptors. Rather than drawing on any new phenotypic data, the later analysis identified candidate immune exposures from TCR beta sequences and the way those sequences occurred across donors. Class I and class II HLA loci were covered by the typing at four-digit resolution. On the study overall, not on this receptor specifically: Linkage disequilibrium might explain the correlated functional status among segregating V segments, but an unknown experimental factor could not be ruled out. The cohort was sequenced for TCR beta chains only, and without alpha or paired-chain data the features that could be detected were limited. A later analysis associated 15,000 or so TCR beta sequences with specific HLA alleles at a false discovery rate of 0.05. A cluster of highly shared sequence variants was judged likely to be a technical artifact of the sequencing pipeline. A later analysis reported that several top co-occurrence clusters appeared linked to parvovirus B19, influenza, CMV and Epstein-Barr virus. Assigning TCR associations to individual alleles was difficult when HLA alleles, especially DR and DQ, strongly co-occurred. Because HLA typing was unavailable for some donors at each locus, only the typed subset was used in association tests. The classifier was reported to diagnose cytomegalovirus status with high specificity and sensitivity in both the original cohort and the validation cohort. Presence/absence analyses assumed roughly uniform sequencing depth across donors, an assumption that may not hold. Some 16 rarely observed V segments, including chromosome 9 orphons, were excluded from the earlier analysis of some 590 of the donors because counts were too low. An earlier analysis of around 540 of the donors showed that most TCR beta V segments appeared in productive rearrangements either about 87% or about 30% of the time, which broadly matched IMGT annotations. Compared with equally common non-associated chains, HLA-associated TCR beta chains in a later analysis were more clonally expanded and had lower generation probabilities. Because the 87-base-pair reads could not distinguish some IMGT-functional V segments, including TRBV6-2 and TRBV6-3, those segments were excluded. A further reported finding was that TCR beta sequences accurately predicted the HLA-A and HLA-B alleles for most subjects in the first cohort. Immune exposure information for the cohort was limited to CMV serostatus. The authors suggested that the approach could potentially be generalized to other disease states and immunological phenotypes. A few of the identified cytomegalovirus-associated TCR beta chains were confirmed in vitro to be specific for cytomegalovirus antigens. Across donors, most TCR sequences were observed very rarely, whereas some public TCRs were present in many individuals. A later genetic analysis associated a missense DCLRE1C variant with V-gene and J-gene trimming of TCR beta chains, and an independent cohort replicated the association. A total of about 180 TCR beta chains were listed by the study as associated with cytomegalovirus. According to a later genetic analysis, donors in an Asian-associated ancestry cluster had fewer N-insertions in productive TCRs than the roughly 670-donor mean. A later analysis found that most CMV-associated TCR beta chains appeared HLA-restricted, with HLA associations seemingly driven largely by CMV exposure. In a later analysis, TCR association rates were found to vary across HLA loci, with the most associated TCRs seen for DRB1 alleles and the fewest for HLA-C alleles.

Library construction relied on the immunoSEQ multiplex PCR assay. For the multiplex PCR, a mixture combining 60 forward primers for TCR Vbeta segments and 13 reverse primers for TCR Jbeta segments was used. Amplification of the CDR3 region of rearranged TCR beta genes was performed with a multiplex PCR assay on genomic DNA. The Illumina HiSeq System was used to sequence the amplified TCR beta libraries as 87-base-pair reads. The study's processing was this. Across the 600 to 700 repertoires, a later analysis counted approximately 75 million unique TCR beta chains, 8.5 million to 12 million of which were shared by at least two donors. To remove PCR and sequencing errors, raw reads were error-corrected and collapsed into unique sequences using a nearest-neighbor algorithm that merged closely related sequences. Alignment of CDR3 sequences to IMGT reference sequences was used to assign V, D and J gene segments. For a sequence to be retained, a match of at least six nucleotides to both a V gene segment and a J gene segment was required. Rearrangements were called productive when the CDR3 lacked stop codons and stayed in frame with V and J; all others were non-productive. Following IMGT convention, CDR3 was defined as the stretch from the second conserved V-encoded cysteine to the conserved J-encoded phenylalanine. The earlier analysis of about 590 of the donors excluded sequences that lacked an unambiguous match to a single V gene segment. An earlier analysis of about 600 of the donors called V segments functional above 56.7% productive rearrangements and segregating when the between-donor standard deviation exceeded 5%. To diagnose cytomegalovirus status from the catalog of TCR beta chain sequences, a statistical classification framework was built. In a later analysis, TCR nucleotide sequences were compared against IMGT/GENE-DB human TR gene sequences so that V and J genes could be assigned. Using the TCRdist pipeline, a later analysis assigned CDR3 sequences along with most-parsimonious VDJ recombination scenarios. In a later analysis, every TCR beta chain was defined by the combination of its CDR3 amino acid sequence and its V-gene family, and reads without a unique V-gene family were dropped. In a later analysis, 500 to 650 highly shared, low-generation-probability nucleotide sequences were removed to address suspected cross-contamination and a sequencing artifact. For each public chain, a later analysis derived a clonal expansion index from normalized ranks of inferred template counts within each repertoire. In a later analysis, generation probabilities were computed with a VDJ recombination model fitted to out-of-frame rearrangements, and the resulting probabilities were checked against IGoR. A later analysis scored TCR-TCR, TCR-HLA and TCR-CMV co-occurrence with hypergeometric tests, applying a repertoire-size bias correction to TCR pairs. False discovery rates were estimated in a later analysis by permuting HLA or CMV assignments 20 times. In a later analysis, co-occurring TCRs were grouped using DBSCAN, and TCRdist sequence similarity was added for clustering within HLA-allele-positive subsets. For co-occurrence clustering, repertoires with fewer than 30,000 or more than 120,000 public chains were excluded, along with roughly five repertoires with anomalous nucleotide sharing. Held by TCRdb, this immuneACCESS table contains in-frame sequences only and omits some clones. Under half of the omission traces to an unresolved V gene where checked; the cause of the rest is unknown. Clone size and V and J calls were adopted from that table, with D and trimming inferred from the DNA. Across this sample there are around 96,000 clones, with roughly 80% seen only once. Clones ranked in the top ten supply 9.5% to 13% of the sample.

The cohort was made up of several hundred healthy bone marrow donors. Cohort members were all nominally healthy when sampled, although unrecorded immune exposures were likely present. The donor was CMV seropositive and was included in the group of almost 300 seropositive cohort members. Each donor provided a peripheral blood sample, and peripheral blood mononuclear cells were used for TCR beta sequencing. Genomic DNA was extracted from the blood cell samples with the Qiagen DNeasy Blood Extraction Kit. Including the terminal cysteine and phenylalanine, the CDR3 comprises 14 residues. Solely the CDR3 DNA is kept, with 42 bases framed from the first base. Reading the germline V gene (reference sequence) gives CDR1 MNHEY and CDR2 SMNVEV. V is shortened by 0 bases, J by 4 bases, and the region joining them spans 9 bases. As for this clone: Its cognate antigen has yet to be identified. The record has no base qualities; no much larger clone is one base away.

Rearrangement joined TRBV27 to TRBJ1-1, with the D gene not clear enough to name. The sample comprised PBMCs. This sequence was found in a man aged 25-45 years in good health and CMV-seropositive. The CDR3 here reads CASSLSPTSTEAFF. The nucleotides read TGTGCCAGCAGTTTATCCCCGACTAGCACTGAAGCTTTCTTT.